Below, 24 T cell receptor beta chains from the same sample are listed, as sequenced in a study of T cell changes during pregnancy in multiple sclerosis. The data were produced by immunoSEQ multiplex PCR, yet TCRdb's version contains in-frame clones alone and is incomplete. The sample contains some 50,000 clones, under 95% of which appear only once. The sample here was CD4+ T cells from peripheral blood mononuclear cells, taken in the second trimester of pregnancy. Receptors originate from a female donor with multiple sclerosis, enrolled in a pregnancy study.

The chain combines TRBV6-5 with TRBJ1-1; D unclear. The CDR3 runs to 15 residues. V was clipped by 6 bases and J by 1 base, with 15 bases between them. The V gene's germline CDR1 is MNHEY and CDR2 SVGAGI. DNA of the CDR3: TGTGCCAGCAGCCCCGGAGGTAGAGGGAACACTGAAGCTTTCTTT. It codes for CASSPGGRGNTEAFF.

This chain connects TRBV7-8 to TRBJ2-5; TRBD1 matches at 9 bases. This CDR3 is 13 amino acids long. CDR1 SGHVS and CDR2 FQNEAQ come from the germline V gene. The trim removed 5 bases at V and 4 bases at J, leaving 2 bases unmatched. In DNA form, the CDR3 reads TGTGCCAGCAGCCTGGACAGGGGAGAGACCCAGTACTTC. Translating it yields CASSLDRGETQYF. The whole variable domain, remainder taken from reference TRBV7-8 and TRBJ2-5, is GAGVSQSPRYKVAKRGQDVALRCDPISGHVSLFWYQQALGQGPEFLTYFQNEAQLDKSGLPSDRFFAERPEGSVSTLKIQRTQQEDSAVYLCASSLDRGETQYFGPGTRLLVL.

This sequence joins TRBV5-5 and TRBJ1-4; D is perhaps TRBD1 (5 bases). V lost 3 bases to trimming and J lost 7 bases, with 22 bases between them. The CDR3 is made up of 17 amino acids. Germline V gene data show CDR1 as SGHKS and CDR2 as YYEKEE (reference sequence). The CDR3 protein is CASSSPGGGIIGEKLFF. DNA of the CDR3: TGTGCCAGCAGCTCCCCGGGGGGAGGAATCATTGGTGAAAAACTGTTTTTT.

The chain carries TRBV5-1 and TRBJ2-5; 7 bases fit TRBD1. Per the germline V gene, CDR1 is SGHRS and CDR2 is YFSETQ. The CDR3 spans 14 residues. J lost 5 bases, V lost 0 bases, and 4 bases had no gene match. The CDR3 protein is CASSLDQGVETQYF. For the CDR3, the DNA is TGCGCCAGCAGCTTGGACCAGGGGGTCGAGACCCAGTACTTC.

The chain employs TRBV5-1 and TRBJ2-5; 7 bases are a match to TRBD2. This CDR3 region has 15 residues. Germline lookup yields CDR1 SGHRS and CDR2 YFSETQ. With V trimmed by 0 bases and J by 3 bases, 5 bases remained unmatched. CDR3 nucleotide sequence: TGCGCCAGCAGCTTGGACGGTCTAGCGGAAGAGACCCAGTACTTC. It yields the protein CASSLDGLAEETQYF. Drawing the rest from reference TRBV5-1 and TRBJ2-5, the complete variable domain is KAGVTQTPRYLIKTRGQQVTLSCSPISGHRSVSWYQQTPGQGLQFLFEYFSETQRNKGNFPGRFSGRQFSNSRSEMNVSTLELGDSALYLCASSLDGLAEETQYFGPGTRLLVL.

This clone has a single count. The J gene is TRBJ2-5, the V gene TRBV30, with 9 bases matching TRBD2. V dropped 3 bases and J dropped 4; count of bases not matched to a gene: 6. The CDR3 covers 14 residues. Germline V gene data show CDR1 as GTSNPN and CDR2 as SVGIG (reference sequence). CDR3 protein: CAWRGAGGSETQYF. The DNA of the CDR3 is TGTGCCTGGAGAGGAGCGGGGGGATCAGAGACCCAGTACTTC.

The rearrangement links TRBV2 to TRBJ1-2; tentatively, D is TRBD1 (5 bases). Trimming removed 1 base from V and 3 bases from J, with 12 bases in between. The CDR3 has 15 amino acids. Germline lookup yields CDR1 SNHLY and CDR2 FYNNEI. DNA for the CDR3: TGTGCCAGCAGTGAAGGTATCTTAGGGGACTATGGCTACACCTTC. This translates into CASSEGILGDYGYTF.

The rearrangement links TRBV28 to TRBJ1-5, with 8 bases lining up with TRBD1. CDR3 length: 13 residues. Trimming removed 8 bases from V and 5 bases from J; junction bases left unmatched: 5. Germline V CDR1 and CDR2: MDHEN, SYDVKM. CDR3 sequence (DNA): TGTGCCAGCCGTTCAGGGGGCCATCAGCCCCAGCATTTT. Translation: CASRSGGHQPQHF. The full variable domain, with the rest looked up from reference TRBV28 and TRBJ1-5, is DVKVTQSSRYLVKRTGEKVFLECVQDMDHENMFWYRQDPGLGLRLIYFSYDVKMKEKGDIPEGYSVSREKKERFSLILESASTNQTSMYLCASRSGGHQPQHFGDGTRLSIL.

This chain uses TRBV4-1 with TRBJ1-2; no clear D. The CDR3 has 13 residues. Germline CDR1 and CDR2: MGHRA and YSYEKL. Trimming stripped 0 bases from V and 7 bases from J, with 9 bases between. CDR3 sequence: CASSQDLFSGYTF. The CDR3 nucleotides are TGCGCCAGCAGCCAAGATCTCTTCAGTGGCTACACCTTC.

The chain uses TRBV2 and TRBJ1-1; D is unresolved. CDR3 length: 17 amino acids. The V and J ends lost 3 bases and 0 bases respectively, with 17 bases between them. The germline V gene has CDR1 SNHLY and CDR2 FYNNEI. DNA for the CDR3: TGTGCCAGCAGTGACCCCAGGAAGACCCTAATGAACACTGAAGCTTTCTTT. The encoded protein is CASSDPRKTLMNTEAFF.

CDR3 DNA: TGTGCCAGCAGCCCCAGGGCGTCAGCCACTAATGAAAAACTGTTTTTT. Protein sequence: CASSPRASATNEKLFF. The chain is built from TRBV7-6 and TRBJ1-4, with D perhaps matching TRBD1 (5 bases). With 5 bases removed from V and 2 bases from J, the gap between germline ends came to 15 bases. This CDR3 contains 16 residues. The germline V gene has CDR1 SGHVS and CDR2 FNYEAQ.

This chain joins TRBV4-1 and TRBJ1-1; no definite D call. Trimming took 1 base from V and 1 from J, leaving 4 bases between them. Germline CDR1 is MGHRA and CDR2 is YSYEKL. The CDR3 runs 13 residues. The CDR3 spells CASSQGANTEAFF. DNA of the CDR3: TGCGCCAGCAGCCAAGGGGCGAACACTGAAGCTTTCTTT.

This chain uses TRBV27 with TRBJ2-3; D gene ambiguous. Germline V gene data show CDR1 as MNHEY and CDR2 as SMNVEV (reference sequence). V lost 5 bases to trimming and J lost 5 bases, with 14 bases between them. The CDR3 loop spans 14 amino acids. CDR3 sequence reads: CASSRIPLVDTQYF. The CDR3 DNA is TGTGCCAGCAGTAGGATTCCCCTAGTAGATACGCAGTATTTT.

V usage is TRBV30 and J usage is TRBJ1-5; possible D gene TRBD1, 5 bases. The CDR3 length is 15 residues. Germline V gives CDR1 GTSNPN, CDR2 SVGIG (reference sequence). Trimming shortened V by 8 bases and J by 1 base, and 18 bases separated the two germline ends. The CDR3 DNA sequence: TGTGCCAAACGGGCAGGGTGGAGAAGCAATCAGCCCCAGCATTTT. It translates to CAKRAGWRSNQPQHF.

The chain has TRBV6-1 and TRBJ1-2; D gene ambiguous. There are 13 residues in the CDR3. Trimming pared 6 bases from V and 6 bases from J, leaving 14 bases between. Germline V gene lookup returns CDR1 MNHNS and CDR2 SASEGT. CDR3 loop: CASRRYGSDGYTF. CDR3 DNA: TGTGCCAGCAGGAGGTATGGCAGTGATGGCTACACCTTC.

This clone was detected once. The CDR3 bases are TGTGCCAGCTCACCGAGGACAGGGGGGCCAACCGGGGAGCTGTTTTTT. This translates into CASSPRTGGPTGELFF. The J gene is TRBJ2-2, the V gene TRBV18, with 10 positions matching TRBD1. The V and J ends lost 3 bases and 5 bases, in that order; junction bases with no gene match: 6. Germline CDR1 is KGHSH and CDR2 is LQKENI. The CDR3 is 16 residues long.

V and J are TRBV28 and TRBJ1-4; TRBD1 agrees at 7 bases. Germline V gene data show CDR1 as MDHEN and CDR2 as SYDVKM. There are 16 residues in the CDR3. V shed 4 bases, J shed 6 bases, and the junction held 11 bases outside the gene matches. CDR3 sequence reads: CASSSRDSSSYEKLFF. CDR3 bases: TGTGCCAGCAGTTCCCGGGACAGTTCTTCGTATGAAAAACTGTTTTTT.

This chain uses TRBV7-9 with TRBJ1-2; 11 bases line up with TRBD1. Trimming removed 4 bases from V and 12 bases from J; junction bases left unmatched: 7. This CDR3 has 13 amino acids. Germline V CDR1 and CDR2: SEHNR, FQNEAQ (reference sequence). Here the CDR3 reads CASSSQGTGGNTF. In DNA form, the CDR3 reads TGTGCCAGCAGCTCCCAGGGGACAGGGGGTAACACCTTC.

The CDR3 DNA sequence: TGTGCCAGCAGCTTAGCAGGTCTGGGAGGAGCTTTCTTT. Protein: CASSLAGLGGAFF. The chain combines TRBV7-2 with TRBJ1-1, with D unclear. CDR1 SGHTA and CDR2 FQGNSA come from the germline V gene. The V and J ends lost 0 bases and 10 bases respectively, with 12 bases between them. The CDR3 loop spans 13 amino acids.

J is TRBJ2-3 and V is TRBV5-1; 12 positions agree with TRBD2. The V gene's germline CDR1 is SGHRS and CDR2 YFSETQ. There are 16 residues in the CDR3. V dropped 5 bases and J dropped 2; count of bases not matched to a gene: 6. The CDR3 nucleotides read TGCGCCAGCAGAAACGGACTAGCGGGGTTCACAGATACGCAGTATTTT. Translated, it gives CASRNGLAGFTDTQYF.

V gene TRBV10-3 combines with J gene TRBJ1-2, with TRBD1 identical over 8 bases. From germline, CDR1 is ENHRY and CDR2 SYGVKD. The CDR3 sequence is 13 residues long. V dropped 5 bases and J dropped 3; count of bases not matched to a gene: 2. The CDR3 sequence: CAISLGQDYGYTF. DNA of the CDR3: TGTGCCATCAGTTTGGGACAGGACTATGGCTACACCTTC.

The rearrangement joins TRBV5-1 to TRBJ1-1, with D possibly being TRBD1 (6 bases). V lost 4 bases and J lost 4, with 17 bases in between. CDR3 size: 15 residues. Germline assignment: CDR1 SGHRS and CDR2 YFSETQ. In DNA, the CDR3 is TGCGCCAGCAGCCCACTGGGGGGGCCGGGCACTGAAGCTTTCTTT. It encodes CASSPLGGPGTEAFF.

The rearrangement links TRBV9 to TRBJ2-5; 7 positions agree with TRBD2. This CDR3 is 16 amino acids long. Germline V lookup: CDR1 SGDLS, CDR2 YYNGEE. V shed 2 bases and J 1 base; nucleotides not matched to a gene: 8. CDR3 coding DNA: TGTGCCAGCAGCGTTGCCCCCCTAGCGGCCCAAGAGACCCAGTACTTC. Encoded protein: CASSVAPLAAQETQYF.

The rearrangement joins TRBV15 to TRBJ1-2; TRBD1 aligns across 8 bases. The CDR3 length is 13 residues. Trimming removed 4 bases from V and 8 bases from J; junction bases left unmatched: 6. Germline V gene sequence: CDR1 LNHNV, CDR2 YYDKDF (reference sequence). The CDR3 is CATSTRTGQGYTF. The CDR3 DNA is TGTGCCACCAGCACTAGGACAGGGCAGGGCTACACCTTC.